One and the same sample provided the 4 T cell receptor beta chains below, sequenced in a study of blood T cell repertoires in COVID-19. TCRdb keeps only in-frame clones here, not all; method: immunoSEQ multiplex PCR. Among tens of thousands of clones, 86% were seen once, and the ten largest hold about 8.1%. The specimen sequenced was peripheral blood. These receptors all stem from a young man with acute or convalescent COVID-19.

J is TRBJ1-5 and V is TRBV3-1 (or the pseudogene TRBV3-2); perhaps TRBD1 as D (5 bases). V was trimmed by 3 bases and J by 3 bases, leaving 9 bases between them. Germline-derived CDR1 and CDR2 are LGHDT and YNNKEL (reference sequence). This CDR3 is built from 14 residues. The CDR3 DNA follows: TGTGCCAGCAGCCAGGGGGGTTTCAATCAGCCCCAGCATTTT. Protein product: CASSQGGFNQPQHF.

This rearrangement joins TRBV6-2 or TRBV6-3 to TRBJ2-5, with 11 bases fitting TRBD1. Germline V lookup: CDR1 MNHEY, CDR2 SVGEGT. The CDR3 extends over 16 amino acids. The V segment lost 4 bases and the J segment 4 bases; nucleotides outside the gene matches: 8. CDR3 protein: CASSSPGTGGRETQYF. CDR3 nucleotides: TGTGCCAGCAGTTCCCCCGGGACAGGGGGTCGAGAGACCCAGTACTTC.

The chain uses TRBV4-1 and TRBJ1-6; no definite D call. Trimming took off 0 bases at V and 8 bases at J, with 8 bases between the two ends. CDR1 is MGHRA and CDR2 is YSYEKL in the germline V gene. This CDR3 region has 14 residues. The CDR3 coding sequence is TGCGCCAGCAGCCAAGAGAAGCCCCATTCACCCCTCCACTTT. Amino acids: CASSQEKPHSPLHF.

The chain recombines TRBV6-1 with TRBJ2-3; TRBD1 might be the D (5 bases). Per germline, CDR1 MNHNS and CDR2 SASEGT. This CDR3 has 15 residues. V lost 2 bases and J lost 1, with 10 bases in between. In DNA, the CDR3 is TGTGCCAGCAGTGAAAGTACAGGCGGCACAGATACGCAGTATTTT. Protein: CASSESTGGTDTQYF.